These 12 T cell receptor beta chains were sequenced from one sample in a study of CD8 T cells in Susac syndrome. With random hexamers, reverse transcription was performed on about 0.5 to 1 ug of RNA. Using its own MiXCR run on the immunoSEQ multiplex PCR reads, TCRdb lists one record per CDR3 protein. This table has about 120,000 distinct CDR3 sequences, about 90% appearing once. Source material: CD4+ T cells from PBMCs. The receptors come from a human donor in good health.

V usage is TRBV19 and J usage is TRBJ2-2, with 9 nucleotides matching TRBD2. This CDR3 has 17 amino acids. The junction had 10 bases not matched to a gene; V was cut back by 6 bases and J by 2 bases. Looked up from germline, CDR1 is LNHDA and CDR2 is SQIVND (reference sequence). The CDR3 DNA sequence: TGTGCCAGTAGCCCCGCGGCTAGCGGGGCCAACACCGGGGAGCTGTTTTTT. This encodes CASSPAASGANTGELFF.

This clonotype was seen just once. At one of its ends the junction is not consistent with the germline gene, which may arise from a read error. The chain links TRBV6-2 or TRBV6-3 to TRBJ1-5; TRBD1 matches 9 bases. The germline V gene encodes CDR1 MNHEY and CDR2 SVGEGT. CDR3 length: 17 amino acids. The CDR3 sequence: CASSRDRETYSNQLQHF. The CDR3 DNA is TGTGCCAGCAGTCGGGACAGGGAGACGTATAGCAATCAGCTCCAGCATTTT.

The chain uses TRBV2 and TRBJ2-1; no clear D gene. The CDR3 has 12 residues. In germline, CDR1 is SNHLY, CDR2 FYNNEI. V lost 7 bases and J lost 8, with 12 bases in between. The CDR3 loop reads CASKRTLDEQFF. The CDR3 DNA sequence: TGTGCCAGCAAACGGACCCTCGATGAGCAGTTCTTC.

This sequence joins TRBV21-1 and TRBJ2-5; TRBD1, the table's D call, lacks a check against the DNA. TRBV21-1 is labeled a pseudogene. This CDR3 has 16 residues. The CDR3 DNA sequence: TGTGCCAGCAGCACCCGGGACAGGCCGTACCAAGAGACCCAGTACTTC. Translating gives CASSTRDRPYQETQYF.

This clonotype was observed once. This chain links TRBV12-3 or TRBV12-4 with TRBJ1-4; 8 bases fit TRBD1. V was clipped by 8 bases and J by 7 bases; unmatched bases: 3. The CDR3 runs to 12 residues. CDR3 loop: CASSTGGEKLFF. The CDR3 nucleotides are TGTGCCAGCTCAACAGGGGGTGAAAAACTGTTTTTT.

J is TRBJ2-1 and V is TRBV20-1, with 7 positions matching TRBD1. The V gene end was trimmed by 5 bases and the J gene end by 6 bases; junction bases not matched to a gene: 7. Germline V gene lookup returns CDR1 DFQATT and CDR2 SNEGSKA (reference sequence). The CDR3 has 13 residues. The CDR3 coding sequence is TGCAGTGCTCTCCGGGACAGCCCCAATGAGCAGTTCTTC. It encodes CSALRDSPNEQFF.

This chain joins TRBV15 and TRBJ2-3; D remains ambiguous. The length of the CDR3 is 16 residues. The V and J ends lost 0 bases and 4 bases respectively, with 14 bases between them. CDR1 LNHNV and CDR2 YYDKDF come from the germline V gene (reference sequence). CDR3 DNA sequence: TGTGCCACCAGCAGAGATTATTCCGAAGTTTCAGATACGCAGTATTTT. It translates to CATSRDYSEVSDTQYF.

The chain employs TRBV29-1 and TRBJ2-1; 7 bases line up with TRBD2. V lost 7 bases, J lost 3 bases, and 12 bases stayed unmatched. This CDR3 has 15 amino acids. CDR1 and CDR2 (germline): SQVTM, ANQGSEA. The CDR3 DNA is TGCAGCGAGGCCCGGGGGGATATTAACTACAATGAGCAGTTCTTC. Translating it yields CSEARGDINYNEQFF.

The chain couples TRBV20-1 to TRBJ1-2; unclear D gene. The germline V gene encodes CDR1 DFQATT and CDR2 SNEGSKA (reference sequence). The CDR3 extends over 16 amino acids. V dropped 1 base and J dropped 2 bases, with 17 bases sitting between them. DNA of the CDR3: TGCAGTGCTAGAGTTGGTTCGGTCACTATAAACTATGGCTACACCTTC. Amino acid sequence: CSARVGSVTINYGYTF.

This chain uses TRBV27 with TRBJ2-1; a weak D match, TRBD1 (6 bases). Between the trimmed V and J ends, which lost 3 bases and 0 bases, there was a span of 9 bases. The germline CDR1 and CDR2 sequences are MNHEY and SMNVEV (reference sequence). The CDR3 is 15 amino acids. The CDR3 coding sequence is TGTGCCAGCAGTTTGGACAGACTCTCCTACAATGAGCAGTTCTTC. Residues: CASSLDRLSYNEQFF.

The CDR3 coding sequence is TGTGCCAGCATTGGGGGGGTAATGGTCGGTGAGCAGTTCTTC. Protein: CASIGGVMVGEQFF. The rearrangement uses TRBV2 and TRBJ2-1; 7 nucleotides align to TRBD2. The CDR3 contains 14 residues. V lost 7 bases, J lost 9 bases, and 12 bases stayed unmatched. Germline CDR1 and CDR2: SNHLY and FYNNEI.

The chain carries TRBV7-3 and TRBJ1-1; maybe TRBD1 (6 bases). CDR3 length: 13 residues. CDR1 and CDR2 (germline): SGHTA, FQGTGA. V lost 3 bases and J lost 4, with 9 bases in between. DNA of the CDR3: TGTGCCAGCAGCTTTGGCAGGGGCACTGAAGCTTTCTTT. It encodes CASSFGRGTEAFF.